This is a list of T cell receptor beta chains from one sample in a study of T cells in Graves' hyperthyroidism and ophthalmopathy. Each CDR3 protein gets one entry after TCRdb re-called the multiplex PCR reads with MiXCR. The table lists roughly 840,000 distinct CDR3 sequences, 35% to 45% of them singletons, with 8.9% in the top ten. The sequenced sample was blood. The receptor source for this set is a young man with Graves' hyperthyroidism. Both conserved end residues are part of each CDR3. Fields, in order: D gene, J gene, V gene, clone size, CDR3 DNA, CDR3 protein. D genes are given only for firm matches. Only part of the rows carry a size: once, few, many, or a class if the clone is expanded.

>-|TRBJ1-5|TRBV7-8|-
TGCGCCAGCAGCCACGAGGACGGATACAATCAGCCCCAGCATTTT
CASSHEDGYNQPQHF
>-|TRBJ1-5|TRBV7-3|many
TGTGCCCTTGTCTGGGCTGATCAGCCCCAGCATTTT
CALVWADQPQHF
>-|TRBJ2-7|TRBV20-1|few
TGCAGTGCCAATCGGGCCCTAAGGGGATCCTACGAGCAGTACTTC
CSANRALRGSYEQYF
>-|TRBJ1-1|TRBV4-1|-
TGCGCCAGCAGCCAAGGTGAGATCTCCAACGGTGAAGCTTTCTTT
CASSQGEISNGEAFF
>TRBD1|TRBJ1-1|TRBV11-2|-
TGTGCCAGCAGCCCATGGGGACAGGAAAGGACTGAAGCTTTCTTT
CASSPWGQERTEAFF
>TRBD2|TRBJ2-7|TRBV24-1|few
TGTGCCACCAGTGACCCACGGGCTAGCGGGAGGAGCTCCTACGAGCAGTACTTC
CATSDPRASGRSSYEQYF
>-|TRBJ2-7|TRBV7-2|-
TGTGCCAGCAGCCAAGTCAGAGGGGGCGAGCAGTACTTC
CASSQVRGGEQYF
>-|TRBJ2-7|TRBV4-3|-
TGCGCCAGCAGCCAAGAAGCACTGGAGTCCTACGAGCAGTACTTC
CASSQEALESYEQYF
>-|TRBJ2-7|TRBV9|few
TGTGCCAGCAGCGTTGAAGAGGGTTCCGACGAGCAGTACTTC
CASSVEEGSDEQYF
>-|TRBJ1-5|TRBV10-3|-
TGTGCCACCGGCTACAGGGTTCAGCCCCAGCATTTT
CATGYRVQPQHF
>-|TRBJ1-1|TRBV14|-
TGTGCCAGCGGCCCGGGGATGAACACTGAAGCTTTCTTT
CASGPGMNTEAFF
>-|TRBJ1-2|TRBV24-1|-
TGTGCCACCAGTGATTTGAATGGCTACACCTTC
CATSDLNGYTF
>TRBD2|TRBJ2-7|TRBV7-8|few
TGTGCCGGCAGCATACCTGGGGGGAGGGGCGAGCAGTACTTC
CAGSIPGGRGEQYF
>TRBD1|TRBJ2-5|TRBV14|-
TGTGCCAGCAGCCAAGAGGCGTGGACAGGGAGACACCAAGAGACCCAGTACTTC
CASSQEAWTGRHQETQYF
>TRBD1|TRBJ1-1|TRBV19|many
TGTGCCAGTAGTATGGACAGGGACACTGAAGCTTTCTTT
CASSMDRDTEAFF
>-|TRBJ1-1|TRBV15|many
TGTGCCACCAGCAGAGATCGGGGGGCGGGCACTGAAGCTTTCTTT
CATSRDRGAGTEAFF
>-|TRBJ1-3|TRBV10-3|many
TGTGCCATCTTTCCCGCGGTGAAATGCTCTGGAAACACCATATATTTT
CAIFPAVKCSGNTIYF
>-|TRBJ2-5|TRBV29-1|-
TGCAGCGTTATCTCGGTGGGCAGGGGGAGGAAGACCCAGTACTTC
CSVISVGRGRKTQYF
>-|TRBJ1-4|TRBV7-9|few
TGTGCCAGCAGCCTTAGAGGGCAGTCTAATGAAAAACTGTTTTTT
CASSLRGQSNEKLFF
>-|TRBJ1-1|TRBV20-1|many
TGCAGTGCTGTCAGGGGTGGTGAAGCTTTCTTT
CSAVRGGEAFF
>-|TRBJ1-1|TRBV6-6|once
TGTGCCAGCAGCCGTCCACAGGGTCTTCTAGAAGCTTTCTTT
CASSRPQGLLEAFF
>-|TRBJ1-3|TRBV2|-
TGTGCCAGCAGTGAAGGGGTCAGCAGCTCTGGAAACACCATATATTTT
CASSEGVSSSGNTIYF
>-|TRBJ1-5|TRBV10-3|-
TGTGCCATCAGTGATCCAAAGGACGGTAACAATCAGCCCCAGCATTTT
CAISDPKDGNNQPQHF
>-|TRBJ2-6|TRBV24-1|many
TGTGCCACCAGTGATTCTGCCAGCGCCTTCTTTGGGGCCAACGTCCTGACTTTC
CATSDSASAFFGANVLTF
>TRBD1|TRBJ1-5|TRBV10-1|-
TGCGCCAGGACAGGGCAGCCCCAGCATTTT
CARTGQPQHF
>TRBD1|TRBJ1-5|TRBV4-3|-
TGCGCCAGCAGCCATTTAACAGGGGAACCCCAGCATTTT
CASSHLTGEPQHF